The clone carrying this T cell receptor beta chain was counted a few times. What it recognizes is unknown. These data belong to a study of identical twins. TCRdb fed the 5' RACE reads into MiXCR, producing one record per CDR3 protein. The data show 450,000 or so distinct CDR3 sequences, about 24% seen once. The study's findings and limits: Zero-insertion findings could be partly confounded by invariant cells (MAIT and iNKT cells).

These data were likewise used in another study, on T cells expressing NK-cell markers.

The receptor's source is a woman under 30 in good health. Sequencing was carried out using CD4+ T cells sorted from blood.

CDR3: CASGQGYGYTF. The CDR3 bases are TGTGCCAGCGGACAGGGTTATGGCTACACCTTC. This rearrangement joins TRBV12-3 or TRBV12-4 to TRBJ1-2, with 8 positions matching TRBD1. This CDR3 contains 11 residues. V dropped 8 bases and J dropped 5; count of bases not matched to a gene: 1.